This paragraph reports one T cell receptor beta chain. This sample was taken from a study of blood T cell repertoires in COVID-19. Study-wide background: COVID-19 samples from acute and convalescent phases originated in the United States, Italy and Spain.

Per germline, CDR1 MNHEY and CDR2 SVGAGI. The CDR3 is 14 amino acids. Losses at the gene ends were 3 bases for V and 6 bases for J; bases not matched to a gene: 7. This table comes from immunoSEQ multiplex PCR, and its TCRdb copy is limited to in-frame clones, with some not included. The data show 300,000 or so clones, with approximately 88% seen just once and over 6% held by the top ten. Sequencing was performed on peripheral blood. This sequence was found in a woman aged 25 to 39 who had recovered from COVID-19. The genes are TRBV6-5 and TRBJ2-7; 8 bases match TRBD1. The DNA of the CDR3 is TGTGCCAGCAGTTATGATGGACAGGGATCCGAGCAGTACTTC. Protein product: CASSYDGQGSEQYF.